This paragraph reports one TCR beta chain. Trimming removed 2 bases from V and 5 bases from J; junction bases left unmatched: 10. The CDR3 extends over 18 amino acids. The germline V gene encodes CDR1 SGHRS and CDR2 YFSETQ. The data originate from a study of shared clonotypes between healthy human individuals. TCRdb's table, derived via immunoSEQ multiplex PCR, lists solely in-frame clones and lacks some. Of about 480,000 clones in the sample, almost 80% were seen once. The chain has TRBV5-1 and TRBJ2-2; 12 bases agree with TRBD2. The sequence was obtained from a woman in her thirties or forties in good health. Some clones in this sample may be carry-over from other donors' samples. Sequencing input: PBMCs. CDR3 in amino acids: CASSLSTTSGSGTGELFF. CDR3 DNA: TGCGCCAGCAGCTTATCGACGACTAGCGGGAGCGGGACCGGGGAGCTGTTTTTT.